Below, one T cell receptor beta chain is given with its context. Its antigen is currently not known. No quality values exist for individual bases; no much larger clone is one base distant. Interpreted using the paper, the time point label stands for: baseline before first vaccination. Samples from vaccinated people were obtained from the UK trials COV001 and COV002, which included a single-blind randomized controlled phase 2/3 trial of AZD1222 (ChAdOx1 nCoV-19) in healthy adults. For TCRbeta chain sequencing, PBMC samples from trial participants were taken at day 0 and at day 28 after the second dose. The CDR3 regions of human TCRbeta chains were subjected to immunosequencing. The original methods were these. TCRs in the repertoires were compared against a reference library of SARS-CoV-2-specific TCRs that had been generated with the MIRA antigen-specificity platform. Breadth was defined as the fraction of unique TCRs that were SARS-CoV-2-associated. Depth was defined as the fraction of total T cells that were SARS-CoV-2-associated. Using the MIRA data, every spike-specific TCR was mapped to the spike region that the TCR reacted to and assigned to either a CD4 or a CD8 class. Log10-transformed breadth and depth values were compared by one-way ANOVA with Sidak's multiple comparisons tests. As stored in TCRdb, this immuneACCESS dataset retains in-frame rearrangements with V and J assigned. A fraction of the clones does not appear; measured against another copy, unresolved V genes explain less than half of the discrepancy, and the remainder lacks a known reason. D and trimming were read from the DNA, whereas the V and J calls and clone size are those reported in that table. The sample table contains approximately 130,000 clones; only one count was recorded for 90% to 95% of them. The top ten hold about 3% of the sample.

V and J are trimmed by 6 bases and 4 bases, and the gene matches miss 2 bases of the junction. Based on the germline V gene, the CDR1 and CDR2 sequences are ENHRY and SYGVKD. Spanning cysteine to phenylalanine, the CDR3 consists of 13 amino acids. The entry retains the CDR3 DNA only, 39 bases that are in frame from base 1. This record belongs to a study of T cell responses to AZD1222 COVID-19 vaccine (dated by TCRdb to the early 2020s). Concerning the study at large: AZD1222 recipients with second doses at about 4 weeks or about 12 weeks were pooled, because spike-specific TCR depth and breadth did not differ between schedules. TCR sequencing was performed for fewer than 250 trial participants, of whom about 210 were given two doses of AZD1222 and some 26 were given two doses of MenACWY control vaccine. Enrollment into the trials was organized by age into subgroups of 18-55, 56-69 and 70-plus years, and those subgroups contained roughly 150, 30 and 60 TCR-sequenced participants, respectively. Summary of the overall study and its limitations: No day 14 peak-response samples were available, so repertoires were characterized only after the peak T cell response. After two AZD1222 doses, spike-specific TCR breadth and depth were significantly higher than at day 0 and than in MenACWY recipients. The 56-69-year group was small, and its depth increase did not reach significance, likely because of low power. Nearly half of unique spike-specific TCRs reportedly recognized epitopes outside regions mutated in the B.1.351 and B.1.1.7 variants. Most participants were white British and females outnumbered males, and the authors suggested that clonal diversity may have been underestimated. Conclusions about previously exposed vaccinees were limited because only five to seven AZD1222 recipients were SARS-CoV-2 seropositive at baseline. The whole spike protein was spanned by vaccine-associated CD4 TCRs, and dominant responses were seen in regions 160-218 and 743-854.

Sequencing was performed on peripheral blood, taken on day 0 of AZD1222 vaccination. Here the chain combines TRBV10-3 and TRBJ1-4; the junction holds 7 bases that match TRBD1. The sequence was collected from an adult in good health. In nucleotide form, the sequence is TGTGCCATCAGCGGGACAGATAATGAAAAACTGTTTTTT. Its product reads: CAISGTDNEKLFF.